Listed here are 10 T cell receptor beta chains from one sample, sequenced in a study of response to subunit inactivated influenza vaccine (dated 2018 in TCRdb). Library creation used RT-PCR. The data were produced on an Illumina HiSeq 2500. TCRdb ran its own pipeline on the public reads, namely fastp trimming at Q25 and MiXCR clone calling, and kept in-frame beta chains. Rows matching on CDR3 protein sequence are summarized as one entry with the most common DNA and genes. The sample records some 520,000 distinct CDR3 sequences, 16% of which are singletons. The ten largest clones take up 3% of the sample. Specimen: CD4+ T cells sorted from PBMCs, collected around 25 months after vaccination. These receptor sequences come from a man in his fifties or sixties who received an inactivated influenza vaccine. Donor details come from another sample of the same person, matched by shared clones.

In DNA, the CDR3 is TGTGCCAGCAGCCGACCTCCCCGGTCGGTAGCCGAGCAGTACTTC. Translation gives CASSRPPRSVAEQYF. This chain uses TRBV11-2 with TRBJ2-7, with D unclear. Trimming took off 5 bases at V and 6 bases at J, with 20 bases between the two ends. The CDR3 is made up of 15 amino acids. Per the germline V gene, CDR1 is SGHAT and CDR2 is FQNNGV.

The chain couples TRBV6-1 to TRBJ2-7; TRBD1 aligns across 9 bases. Germline assignment: CDR1 MNHNS and CDR2 SASEGT. V gave up 6 bases and J gave up 3 bases; unmatched junction bases: 12. The CDR3 length is 16 residues. In DNA, the CDR3 is TGTGCCAGCAGAACCCCCCGGGACAGGGACCTCTACGAGCAGTACTTC. Protein: CASRTPRDRDLYEQYF.

The chain employs TRBV2 and TRBJ2-2; 9 bases agree with TRBD1. The CDR3 consists of 14 residues. Germline loops: CDR1 SNHLY, CDR2 FYNNEI. Germline trimming cut 8 bases from V and 4 bases from J; bases unmatched to any gene: 5. CDR3 region: CASLQGALTGELFF. The CDR3 DNA is TGTGCCAGCTTACAGGGGGCCCTCACCGGGGAGCTGTTTTTT.

The V gene is TRBV11-2, the J gene TRBJ1-5, with D possibly TRBD1 on 6 matching bases. Trimming cost V 1 base and J 6 bases, with 22 bases left between them. CDR3 length: 18 amino acids. Germline CDR1 reads SGHAT; CDR2 reads FQNNGV. In DNA form, the CDR3 reads TGTGCCAGCAGCTTAGGTCCCGCTTCAACAGGGATCGGTCAGCCCCAGCATTTT. It is translated as CASSLGPASTGIGQPQHF.

V usage is TRBV30 and J usage is TRBJ2-2; a weak D match, TRBD1 (6 bases). The CDR3 consists of 16 residues. V was clipped by 0 bases and J by 2 bases, with 13 bases between them. Per germline, CDR1 GTSNPN and CDR2 SVGIG (reference sequence). CDR3 region: CAWSVVYRANTGELFF. CDR3 bases: TGTGCCTGGAGTGTTGTCTACAGGGCTAACACCGGGGAGCTGTTTTTT.

This clonotype has just a few counts. This chain uses TRBV20-1 with TRBJ2-3, with 7 nucleotides matching TRBD2. This CDR3 is 16 amino acids long. The J segment lost 0 bases and the V segment lost 0 bases, leaving 6 bases of the junction unmatched. From germline, CDR1 is DFQATT and CDR2 SNEGSKA (reference sequence). CDR3 in amino acids: CSARDSSGDSTDTQYF. The CDR3 DNA reads as TGCAGTGCTAGAGATAGCAGCGGGGACAGCACAGATACGCAGTATTTT.

The rearrangement uses TRBV12-3 or TRBV12-4 and TRBJ1-2; D is perhaps TRBD1 (5 bases). V lost 6 bases and J 6 bases, leaving 14 bases between the germline ends. The CDR3 has 13 amino acids. The CDR3 sequence: CASRATGGDGYTF. The CDR3 DNA sequence: TGTGCCAGCAGAGCAACAGGAGGAGATGGCTACACCTTC.

The chain employs TRBV11-2 and TRBJ1-2; D is unclear. The CDR3 runs 16 residues. V was shortened by 1 base and J by 4 bases, with 16 bases between the two germline ends. Per germline, CDR1 SGHAT and CDR2 FQNNGV. The CDR3 region is CASSLAVGRLAYGYTF. CDR3 DNA sequence: TGTGCCAGCAGCTTAGCCGTTGGGCGCTTAGCCTATGGCTACACCTTC.

The chain is built from TRBV29-1 and TRBJ2-1; TRBD1 is a possible D gene (5 bases). The CDR3 length is 13 residues. V was cut by 5 bases and J by 2 bases, with 10 bases left in between. Germline values: CDR1 SQVTM, CDR2 ANQGSEA. The CDR3 region is CSVPGFPYNEQFF. CDR3 coding DNA: TGCAGCGTTCCAGGGTTCCCCTACAATGAGCAGTTCTTC.

This clonotype came up many times. The chain links TRBV3-1 to TRBJ1-5; the D is unclear. This CDR3 region has 13 residues. Trimming pared 5 bases from V and 4 bases from J, leaving 9 bases between. Per germline, CDR1 LGHDT and CDR2 YNNKEL (reference sequence). This CDR3 is CASSFSGNQPQHF. As DNA, the CDR3 is TGTGCCAGCAGCTTCTCGGGGAATCAGCCCCAGCATTTT.